A selection of T cell receptor beta chains follows, all from one sample in a study of blood T cell repertoires in COVID-19. The assay was immunoSEQ multiplex PCR, and TCRdb's table has in-frame clones only and misses some. Of 200,000 to 300,000 clones listed, roughly 86% are singletons. Sequenced input: peripheral blood. The receptors here all came from a man older than 75 with acute or convalescent COVID-19. The conserved cysteine and the conserved F or W are not part of the CDR3 here.

CDR3 | J | V
ASSYQETRFNGYT | TRBJ1-2 | TRBV6-2/TRBV6-3
ASSIGRGVPGGGRDTQY | TRBJ2-3 | TRBV19
ASSRTGTLNTEAF | TRBJ1-1 | TRBV3-1/TRBV3-2
ASSQDRQDIYEQY | TRBJ2-7 | TRBV4-2
ASSLEGGNSPLH | TRBJ1-6 | TRBV5-1
ASSLGGPDTQY | TRBJ2-3 | TRBV7-9
ASSQESRRGYT | TRBJ1-2 | TRBV28
ASSPRGQGANTEAF | TRBJ1-1 | TRBV18
ASSPSGTGGKQY | TRBJ2-7 | TRBV6-5
ASSYSYGGTQY | TRBJ2-5 | TRBV6-2/TRBV6-3
ASSYSRLATGELF | TRBJ2-2 | TRBV6-2/TRBV6-3
ASSLGQGLGNEQF | TRBJ2-1 | TRBV2
ASSVGQGGTGELF | TRBJ2-2 | TRBV9
ASSSLGQGITGELF | TRBJ2-2 | TRBV5-5
ASSSPGTAYEQY | TRBJ2-7 | TRBV28
ASSEYLSRSGTEAF | TRBJ1-1 | TRBV2
ASSLAGRGVAGGQSSYEQY | TRBJ2-7 | TRBV7-2
ASRGAGYEQY | TRBJ2-7 | TRBV27
ASSQIPGGGTEAF | TRBJ1-1 | TRBV14
ASTLLRDTEAF | TRBJ1-1 | TRBV6-5
ASSLSGSYGYT | TRBJ1-2 | TRBV5-1
ASRPGQGLPYEQY | TRBJ2-7 | TRBV6-5
ASSSSGATGELF | TRBJ2-2 | TRBV28
AGRQGASGNTIY | TRBJ1-3 | TRBV6-5
SIRSGDEAF | TRBJ1-1 | TRBV29-1
ASSQDLRVRSTEAF | TRBJ1-1 | TRBV4-2
ASSLSTGGTEAF | TRBJ1-1 | TRBV28
SVPGDSYNEQF | TRBJ2-1 | TRBV29-1
ASSVAGTVDYGYT | TRBJ1-2 | TRBV9
ASSEQGDTEAF | TRBJ1-1 | TRBV28
ASLPTGGGNTIY | TRBJ1-3 | TRBV6-5
ASSSRGNQQF | TRBJ2-1 | TRBV11-3